This T cell receptor (beta chain) was identified in a study of radiotherapy plus CTLA-4 blockade in lung cancer. Study information: For about 18% of patients, objective responses occurred, and about 30% had disease control.

Study observations and caveats: Best predicting response, reportedly, were early blood T cell clone dynamics, with interferon-beta.

Details on this clone: The antigen remains unidentified.

Germline-derived CDR1 and CDR2 are SNHLY and FYNNEI. CDR3 length: 13 amino acids. J gave up 1 base and V 10 bases, and 5 bases lay outside the gene matches. Data came from immunoSEQ multiplex PCR; TCRdb stores just in-frame clones and leaves some out. This sample has 89,000 or so clones, with 80% to 85% found just once. The material sequenced was peripheral blood, taken from a patient treated with radiotherapy plus ipilimumab. This chain uses TRBV2 with TRBJ1-1; 8 bases are a match to TRBD1. This TCR was sampled from a human donor with non-small cell lung cancer who had a partial response to radiotherapy plus ipilimumab. The CDR3 spells CANRDRPNTEAFF. CDR3 bases: TGTGCCAACCGGGACAGGCCGAACACTGAAGCTTTCTTT.